The rows below give T cell receptor beta chains drawn from one sample of a study of blood T cell repertoires in COVID-19. Using immunoSEQ multiplex PCR, the repertoire was profiled, and TCRdb retains in-frame clones only, with some absent. The table shows about 72,000 clones, with approximately 91% occurring only once. The source material was peripheral blood. The receptors were sampled from a man aged 45-65 years with acute or convalescent COVID-19. The CDR3 runs from the conserved cysteine through the conserved F or W. Fields, in order: CDR3 DNA, CDR3 protein, V gene, J gene, clone size, D gene. D genes are given only for firm matches. Clone size is stated in some rows and not others, as once, few, many or a class when expanded.

TGTGCCAGCAGTCCCGGGACTAGCGGGGGGTACGAGCAGTACTTC,CASSPGTSGGYEQYF,TRBV6-2/TRBV6-3,TRBJ2-7,.,TRBD2
TGTGCCAGCACCCGGGACAGGGGGCTGAGTTCACCCCTCCACTTT,CASTRDRGLSSPLHF,TRBV2,TRBJ1-6,.,TRBD1
TGTGCCAGCAGTTTATGGGCCCCCACAGGAAGGAGTAGCAATCAGCCCCAGCATTTT,CASSLWAPTGRSSNQPQHF,TRBV27,TRBJ1-5,once,.
TGTGCCAGCAGCTTAACTAACTCCCAAGAGACCCAGTACTTC,CASSLTNSQETQYF,TRBV11-2,TRBJ2-5,.,.
TGTGCCAGCAGCCTCGCTAGGCTCGGGACAGCGAACACCGGGGAGCTGTTTTTT,CASSLARLGTANTGELFF,TRBV5-6,TRBJ2-2,.,TRBD1
TGTGCCACCAGTGATGCCAATAAAGGACAGGACAACGCTGATAACAATGAGCAGTTCTTC,CATSDANKGQDNADNNEQFF,TRBV24-1,TRBJ2-1,.,TRBD1
TGTGCCAGCAGCGTAGCGGTTAGCGGGGCCTACAATGAGCAGTTCTTC,CASSVAVSGAYNEQFF,TRBV9,TRBJ2-1,.,TRBD2
TGCGCCAGCAGCTTGTCGGGACAGGTTGGTTTAACTTTCTTT,CASSLSGQVGLTFF,TRBV5-1,TRBJ1-1,.,TRBD1
TGTGCCAGCAGCGTAGCGGTAGCTCCCTACGAGCAGTACTTC,CASSVAVAPYEQYF,TRBV9,TRBJ2-7,.,.
TGTGCCAGCAGCCTGGGGACTTCTGGAAACACCATATATTTT,CASSLGTSGNTIYF,TRBV6-5,TRBJ1-3,few,.
TGTGCCTGGAGTGGGCTAGCGGGGGGGCTGGGGGAGACCCAGTACTTC,CAWSGLAGGLGETQYF,TRBV30,TRBJ2-5,.,TRBD2
TGTGCCAGCAGCCAAGGAACGCCCTCTGAGTGGTACGAGCAGTACTTC,CASSQGTPSEWYEQYF,TRBV4-2,TRBJ2-7,once,.
TGTGCCAGCAGCATATGGAACACAGGGAATGAGCAGTTCTTC,CASSIWNTGNEQFF,TRBV6-2/TRBV6-3,TRBJ2-1,.,.
TGTGCCAGTAGCGACAGGAGGACTAGCGGGGGGCCTCCCACAGATACGCAGTATTTT,CASSDRRTSGGPPTDTQYF,TRBV19,TRBJ2-3,once,TRBD2
TGTGCCAGCAGCAAACTAGCGGGGGGGGCCACAGATACGCAGTATTTT,CASSKLAGGATDTQYF,TRBV5-4,TRBJ2-3,.,TRBD2
TGTGCCAGCAGTGTGGGGGGAGGAGATACGCAGTATTTT,CASSVGGGDTQYF,TRBV2,TRBJ2-3,.,.
TGTGCCAGCAGTCCTCCGGACAGGGACTATGGCTACACCTTC,CASSPPDRDYGYTF,TRBV27,TRBJ1-2,.,TRBD1
TGTGCCAGCAGCTTAGCCCTTAAGCGGGGGAGCACAGATACGCAGTATTTT,CASSLALKRGSTDTQYF,TRBV7-6,TRBJ2-3,once,TRBD2
TGTGCCAGCAGCTCAACTACCGGCAGGGTAGGCGAGCAGTACTTC,CASSSTTGRVGEQYF,TRBV7-9,TRBJ2-7,.,.
TGTGCCAGCAGCGAGACCGGGAGCACTGAAGCTTTCTTT,CASSETGSTEAFF,TRBV9,TRBJ1-1,.,.
TGTGCCAGCACCGAAGGGACAGGGGGCTTTGGGGAAACGCAGTATTTT,CASTEGTGGFGETQYF,TRBV21-1,TRBJ2-3,once,.
TGTGCCAGCAGTTACGACTACTCTGGGGCCAACGTCCTGACTTTC,CASSYDYSGANVLTF,TRBV6-6,TRBJ2-6,.,.
TGTGCCAGCAGAGTAACAGGGGTGGGTTCACCCCTCCACTTT,CASRVTGVGSPLHF,TRBV27,TRBJ1-6,.,TRBD1
TGTGCCAGCAGTTTAAGTTCTGGGGGCCATGAGCAGTTCTTC,CASSLSSGGHEQFF,TRBV27,TRBJ2-1,.,.
TGTGCCAGCAGGTCGGGACAGGGTTCTGGGCCGCGTGGCTACACCTTC,CASRSGQGSGPRGYTF,TRBV5-4,TRBJ1-2,once,TRBD1
TGTGCCAGCAGCGTCGGCCAACCGGGACATTTTAATGAAAAACTGTTTTTT,CASSVGQPGHFNEKLFF,TRBV9,TRBJ1-4,.,.
TGTGCCAGCAGCTTACAACAGCGGACCAACACTGAAGCTTTCTTT,CASSLQQRTNTEAFF,TRBV7-6,TRBJ1-1,.,.
TGCAGCGTTTCGGGATTACCGGGACAGGGTCTGGAGGAGCTGTTTTTT,CSVSGLPGQGLEELFF,TRBV29-1,TRBJ2-2,.,TRBD1
TGCGCCAGCCGACAGGGTTCTGGAAACACCATATATTTT,CASRQGSGNTIYF,TRBV5-1,TRBJ1-3,.,TRBD1
TGTGCCAGCAGTTACCGATGGGACAGCCGAGGAAAACTGTTTTTT,CASSYRWDSRGKLFF,TRBV6-5,TRBJ1-4,once,TRBD1
TGTGCCAGTAGCCGACAGGGGGCGTCCTATAATTCACCCCTCCACTTT,CASSRQGASYNSPLHF,TRBV19,TRBJ1-6,.,TRBD1
TGCGCCAGCAGCTATGGACAGTCCGAGACCCAGTACTTC,CASSYGQSETQYF,TRBV5-1,TRBJ2-5,few,.
TGTGCCAGCAGTACCCTGGACAGTTCTGGGGCCAACGTCCTGACTTTC,CASSTLDSSGANVLTF,TRBV27,TRBJ2-6,.,.
TGTGCCAGCAGCCGGGACAGCTCCTACGAGCAGTACTTC,CASSRDSSYEQYF,TRBV14,TRBJ2-7,.,TRBD1
TGTGCCAGCAGCATCGGACAGGAAAACTATGGCTACACCTTC,CASSIGQENYGYTF,TRBV9,TRBJ1-2,.,TRBD1
TGTGCCAGCAGTTACTCCCTGACTAGCGGGAGACTACACTACGAGCAGTACTTC,CASSYSLTSGRLHYEQYF,TRBV6-2/TRBV6-3,TRBJ2-7,once,TRBD2
TGTGCCAGCAGAAGAGAAACCTACGAGCAGTACTTC,CASRRETYEQYF,TRBV6-5,TRBJ2-7,.,.
TGCGCCAGCAGTCAACGCCGGTTTGGCTACACCTTC,CASSQRRFGYTF,TRBV23-1,TRBJ1-2,.,.
TGTGCCAGCAGCTTAGTGGGACAGGGCGGGGGAACTGAAGCTTTCTTT,CASSLVGQGGGTEAFF,TRBV7-8,TRBJ1-1,.,TRBD1
TGTGCCACCAGTGACCCGGGACAGGGCCGTGGGGGAGAGACCCAGTACTTC,CATSDPGQGRGGETQYF,TRBV24-1,TRBJ2-5,once,TRBD1
TGTGCCAGCAGTGAAGGACGAAGGCGGGGGGGCGGCGAGCAGTACTTC,CASSEGRRRGGGEQYF,TRBV2,TRBJ2-7,.,TRBD2